This passage covers 20 T cell receptor beta chains from one sample sequenced in a study of blood T cells in healthy people across ages. A sample-barcoded 5' primer and a J-beta primer mix were used in a second PCR of roughly 7 to 11 cycles. From the 5' RACE reads, TCRdb called clonotypes with MiXCR, one entry per CDR3 protein. The table includes hundreds of thousands of distinct CDR3 sequences, roughly 31% detected once. The specimen was blood. These receptors originate from a woman of 80 years or more in good health.

This chain uses TRBV7-2 with TRBJ2-5, with TRBD2 identical over 9 bases. V lost 5 bases and J lost 2; bases outside the gene matches: 9. CDR3 length: 16 residues. In germline, CDR1 is SGHTA, CDR2 FQGNSA. The CDR3 sequence: CASSRAGGGAQETQYF. CDR3 bases: TGTGCCAGCAGCCGAGCTGGCGGGGGGGCGCAAGAGACCCAGTACTTC.

This clonotype came up many times. The CDR3 nucleotides are TGTGCCATCAGAACGGACAGTCGGGATTCACCCCTCCACTTT. This codes for CAIRTDSRDSPLHF. The rearrangement links TRBV10-3 to TRBJ1-6, with a tentative D call TRBD1 (6 bases). The CDR3 has 14 residues. With 6 bases removed from V and 8 bases from J, the gap between germline ends came to 14 bases. Germline CDR1 is ENHRY and CDR2 is SYGVKD.

In regard to this clonotype: A read error may be the cause here, since a much bigger clone is one base away. No conserved phenylalanine or tryptophan ends this CDR3, so it is likely a read error. The J gene is TRBJ2-2, the V gene TRBV7-2; either TRBD1 or TRBD2 may supply D (5 bases each). CDR3 length: 16 amino acids. The ends were cut back, 3 bases at V and 0 bases at J, with 11 bases in the middle. Germline values: CDR1 SGHTA, CDR2 FQGNSA. In DNA form, the CDR3 reads TGTGCCAGCAGCTTTCGGGACCAGACGAACACCGGGGAGCTGTTTTTG. It encodes CASSFRDQTNTGELFL.

This clonotype has just one count. The chain combines TRBV20-1 with TRBJ1-6; possible D gene TRBD1, 6 bases. CDR3 length: 19 residues. The V end was cut by 0 bases, the J end by 0 bases, with 18 bases between. The germline V gene has CDR1 DFQATT and CDR2 SNEGSKA (reference sequence). The CDR3, as DNA: TGCAGTGCTAGAGATCAACCTCCCGCGGGGGCCTCCTATAATTCACCCCTCCACTTT. This encodes CSARDQPPAGASYNSPLHF.

The chain combines TRBV28 with TRBJ1-2; 8 bases line up with TRBD1. The CDR3 totals 15 residues. Germline-derived CDR1 and CDR2 are MDHEN and SYDVKM. V trimming: 7 bases; J trimming: 4 bases; junction bases outside the gene matches: 11. CDR3 in DNA: TGTGCCAGCACTCCAAACGGACAGGGAACCTATGGCTACACCTTC. Translated: CASTPNGQGTYGYTF.

This clonotype was recorded many times. The chain joins TRBV29-1 to TRBJ2-1; 13 bases are shared with TRBD2. With 5 bases clipped from V and 8 bases from J, the junction kept 12 bases outside the gene matches. In germline, CDR1 is SQVTM, CDR2 ANQGSEA. The length of the CDR3 is 16 residues. The DNA of the CDR3 is TGCAGCGTTATACGGACTAGCGGGGGTACGGGCCATGAGCAGTTCTTC. It is translated as CSVIRTSGGTGHEQFF.

This clonotype showed up many times. The V call is TRBV15, the J call TRBJ2-1; 12 bases agree with TRBD2. V lost 0 bases to trimming and J lost 8 bases; unmatched junction nucleotides: 5. Germline V gene data show CDR1 as LNHNV and CDR2 as YYDKDF (reference sequence). The CDR3 length is 16 residues. In DNA, the CDR3 is TGTGCCACCAGCAGAGATCTAGCGGGGGGGCGCCATGAGCAGTTCTTC. Its translation: CATSRDLAGGRHEQFF.

J is TRBJ1-2 and V is TRBV28, with a tentative D call TRBD1 (6 bases). Trimming stripped 3 bases from V and 2 bases from J, with 13 bases between. The CDR3 consists of 15 residues. Germline V CDR1 and CDR2: MDHEN, SYDVKM. CDR3 region: CASSFLDRKNYGYTF. The CDR3 DNA reads TGTGCCAGCAGTTTTTTGGACAGAAAAAACTATGGCTACACCTTC.

The sample holds many counts of this clonotype. V gene TRBV6-2 or TRBV6-3 combines with J gene TRBJ2-3; 9 bases are shared with TRBD2. Germline loops: CDR1 MNHEY, CDR2 SVGEGT. V shed 2 bases, J shed 0 bases, and the junction held 9 bases outside the gene matches. The CDR3 runs to 18 residues. CDR3 DNA: TGTGCCAGCAGTTACCAGGGACTAGCCCGGGCTAGCACAGATACGCAGTATTTT. Its translation is CASSYQGLARASTDTQYF.

Many counts were recorded for this clonotype. The J gene is TRBJ2-1, the V gene TRBV7-2, with no clear D. Germline-derived CDR1 and CDR2 are SGHTA and FQGNSA. The length of the CDR3 is 13 residues. Deletions cut 5 bases from V and 4 bases from J, with 9 bases between. Written as DNA, the CDR3 is TGTGCCAGCAGCCCGACTTATTACAATGAGCAGTTCTTC. Translation gives CASSPTYYNEQFF.

This clonotype occurred once. The gene calls are TRBV2 and TRBJ2-1; TRBD2 is a possible D gene (6 bases). The CDR3 has 14 residues. V lost 4 bases and J 8 bases, leaving 15 bases between the germline ends. Germline lookup yields CDR1 SNHLY and CDR2 FYNNEI. In DNA, the CDR3 is TGTGCCAGCAGTGCAGAGGGGCCGGGGGATGAGCAGTTCTTC. It is translated as CASSAEGPGDEQFF.

This clonotype was detected ten times or more. The CDR3 loop is CASSPIMQETQYF. In DNA, the CDR3 is TGTGCCAGCAGTCCGATAATGCAAGAGACCCAGTACTTC. The J gene is TRBJ2-5, the V gene TRBV27; D is unresolved. CDR3 length: 13 residues. Trimming took off 5 bases at V and 2 bases at J, with 9 bases between the two ends. Germline values: CDR1 MNHEY, CDR2 SMNVEV (reference sequence).

The genes are TRBV20-1 and TRBJ2-7; perhaps D is TRBD1 or TRBD2 (5 bases each). Trimming pared 3 bases from V and 3 bases from J, leaving 12 bases between. Looked up from germline, CDR1 is DFQATT and CDR2 is SNEGSKA (reference sequence). There are 13 residues in the CDR3. The DNA for the CDR3 is TGCAGTGCTAGGAGGGGACGGGACTACGAGCAGTACTTC. Its translation: CSARRGRDYEQYF.

Comments on this clonotype: Possible read error: a much larger clone is one base away. J is TRBJ2-7 and V is TRBV27; 9 bases agree with TRBD1. The V segment lost 7 bases and the J segment 3 bases; nucleotides outside the gene matches: 10. Germline values: CDR1 MNHEY, CDR2 SMNVEV (reference sequence). The CDR3 runs to 15 residues. CDR3 DNA: TGTGCCAGCAATCTTACCGGGACAGGGATCTACGAGCAGTACTTC. Translated, it gives CASNLTGTGIYEQYF.

This sequence joins TRBV11-2 and TRBJ1-5; D might be TRBD1 (6 bases). The CDR3 sequence is 15 residues long. The germline V gene has CDR1 SGHAT and CDR2 FQNNGV. Trimming left V 3 bases short and J 4 bases short, with 13 bases between. The CDR3 DNA reads TGTGCCAGCAGCTTCACGGTGGACAGAAATCAGCCCCAGCATTTT. Protein product: CASSFTVDRNQPQHF.

This clonotype turned up a few times. This clone may be a read error of a much larger clone one base away. The chain combines TRBV3-1 with TRBJ2-5; TRBD1 or TRBD2 may be the D gene (5 bases each). The DNA end is more similar to TRBJ2-1, so the J call may be wrong. Germline assignment: CDR1 LGHDT and CDR2 YNNKEL (reference sequence). This CDR3 comprises 14 residues. The CDR3 loop reads CASSPGPYQETQFF. DNA for the CDR3: TGTGCCAGCAGCCCGGGACCATACCAAGAGACCCAGTTCTTC.

The rearrangement links TRBV14 to TRBJ2-3; D perhaps matches TRBD2 (5 bases). This CDR3 comprises 13 residues. From germline, CDR1 is SGHDN and CDR2 FVKESK. V lost 4 bases, J lost 4 bases, and 9 bases lay in between. Here the CDR3 reads CASSREGPDTQYF. As DNA, the CDR3 is TGTGCCAGCAGCCGTGAGGGCCCAGATACGCAGTATTTT.

This clonotype has more than one count but fewer than ten. This may arise from a read error, as a much more abundant clone is one base away. This chain links TRBV20-1 with TRBJ1-2; no clear D. V was shortened by 7 bases and J by 7 bases, with 4 bases between the two germline ends. Per the germline V gene, CDR1 is DFQATT and CDR2 is SNEGSKA (reference sequence). The CDR3 spans 8 residues. The CDR3 spells CSVCGYTF. Written as DNA, the CDR3 is TGCAGTGTCTGTGGCTACACCTTC.

The chain has TRBV5-1 and TRBJ1-3; TRBD1 matches 10 bases. V shed 3 bases, J shed 10 bases, and the junction held 13 bases outside the gene matches. The CDR3 consists of 16 residues. From germline, CDR1 is SGHRS and CDR2 YFSETQ. CDR3 loop: CASSSGTGQGFRTIYF. Written as DNA, the CDR3 is TGCGCCAGCAGCTCTGGTACGGGACAGGGGTTTCGTACCATATATTTT. The variable domain in full, completed from reference TRBV5-1 and TRBJ1-3, reads KAGVTQTPRYLIKTRGQQVTLSCSPISGHRSVSWYQQTPGQGLQFLFEYFSETQRNKGNFPGRFSGRQFSNSRSEMNVSTLELGDSALYLCASSSGTGQGFRTIYFGEGSWLTVV.

This clonotype turned up a few times. This sequence joins TRBV20-1 and TRBJ2-3; D unclear. The CDR3 covers 12 residues. V lost 4 bases to trimming and J lost 6 bases, with 11 bases between them. CDR1 DFQATT and CDR2 SNEGSKA come from the germline V gene (reference sequence). CDR3 protein: CSANINGDTQYF. DNA for the CDR3: TGCAGTGCTAATATTAACGGGGATACGCAGTATTTT.